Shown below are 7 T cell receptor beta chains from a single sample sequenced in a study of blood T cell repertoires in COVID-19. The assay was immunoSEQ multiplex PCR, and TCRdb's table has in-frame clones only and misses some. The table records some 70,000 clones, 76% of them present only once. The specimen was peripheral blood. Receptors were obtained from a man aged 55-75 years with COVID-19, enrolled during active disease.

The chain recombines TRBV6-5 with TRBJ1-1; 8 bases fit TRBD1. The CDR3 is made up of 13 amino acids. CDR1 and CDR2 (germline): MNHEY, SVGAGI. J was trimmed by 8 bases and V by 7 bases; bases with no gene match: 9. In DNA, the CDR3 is TGTGCCAGCATGGAAGGACAGGGCTTGGAAGCTTTCTTT. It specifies CASMEGQGLEAFF.

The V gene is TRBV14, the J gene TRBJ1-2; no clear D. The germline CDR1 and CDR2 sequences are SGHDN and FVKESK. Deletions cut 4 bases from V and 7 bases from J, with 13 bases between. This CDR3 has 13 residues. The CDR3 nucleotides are TGTGCCAGCAGCCCGTTGAGGGAGGGTGGCTACACCTTC. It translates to CASSPLREGGYTF.

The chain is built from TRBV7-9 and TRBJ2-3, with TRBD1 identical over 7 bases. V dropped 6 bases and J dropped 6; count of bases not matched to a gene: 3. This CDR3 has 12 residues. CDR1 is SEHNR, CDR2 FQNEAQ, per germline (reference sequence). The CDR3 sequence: CASRTTGDTQYF. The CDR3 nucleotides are TGTGCCAGCAGAACGACAGGGGATACGCAGTATTTT.

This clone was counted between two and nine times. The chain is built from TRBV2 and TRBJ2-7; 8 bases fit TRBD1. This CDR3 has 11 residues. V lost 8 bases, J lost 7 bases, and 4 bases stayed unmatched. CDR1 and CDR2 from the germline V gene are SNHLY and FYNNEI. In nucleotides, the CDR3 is TGTGCCAGCGGACAGGGCGTTGAGCAGTACTTC. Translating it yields CASGQGVEQYF.

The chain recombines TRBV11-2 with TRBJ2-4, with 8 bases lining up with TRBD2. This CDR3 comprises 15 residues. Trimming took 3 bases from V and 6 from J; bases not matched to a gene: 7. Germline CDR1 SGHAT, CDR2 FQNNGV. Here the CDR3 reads CASSLDPGGANIQYF. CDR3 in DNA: TGTGCCAGCAGCTTGGACCCGGGAGGGGCAAACATTCAGTACTTC.

CDR3 amino acids: CAGPREGDEQYF. The CDR3 bases are TGTGCCGGGCCGAGGGAGGGTGACGAGCAGTACTTC. This rearrangement joins TRBV30 to TRBJ2-7, with TRBD2 matching 7 bases. Trimming took 8 bases from V and 5 from J; bases not matched to a gene: 9. The germline CDR1 and CDR2 sequences are GTSNPN and SVGIG (reference sequence). The CDR3 length is 12 residues.

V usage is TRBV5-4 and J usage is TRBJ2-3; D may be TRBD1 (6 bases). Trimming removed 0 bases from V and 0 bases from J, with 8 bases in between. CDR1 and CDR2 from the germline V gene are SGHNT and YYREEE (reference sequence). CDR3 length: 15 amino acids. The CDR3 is CASSLGGTSTDTQYF. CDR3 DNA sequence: TGTGCCAGCAGCTTGGGTGGGACAAGCACAGATACGCAGTATTTT.